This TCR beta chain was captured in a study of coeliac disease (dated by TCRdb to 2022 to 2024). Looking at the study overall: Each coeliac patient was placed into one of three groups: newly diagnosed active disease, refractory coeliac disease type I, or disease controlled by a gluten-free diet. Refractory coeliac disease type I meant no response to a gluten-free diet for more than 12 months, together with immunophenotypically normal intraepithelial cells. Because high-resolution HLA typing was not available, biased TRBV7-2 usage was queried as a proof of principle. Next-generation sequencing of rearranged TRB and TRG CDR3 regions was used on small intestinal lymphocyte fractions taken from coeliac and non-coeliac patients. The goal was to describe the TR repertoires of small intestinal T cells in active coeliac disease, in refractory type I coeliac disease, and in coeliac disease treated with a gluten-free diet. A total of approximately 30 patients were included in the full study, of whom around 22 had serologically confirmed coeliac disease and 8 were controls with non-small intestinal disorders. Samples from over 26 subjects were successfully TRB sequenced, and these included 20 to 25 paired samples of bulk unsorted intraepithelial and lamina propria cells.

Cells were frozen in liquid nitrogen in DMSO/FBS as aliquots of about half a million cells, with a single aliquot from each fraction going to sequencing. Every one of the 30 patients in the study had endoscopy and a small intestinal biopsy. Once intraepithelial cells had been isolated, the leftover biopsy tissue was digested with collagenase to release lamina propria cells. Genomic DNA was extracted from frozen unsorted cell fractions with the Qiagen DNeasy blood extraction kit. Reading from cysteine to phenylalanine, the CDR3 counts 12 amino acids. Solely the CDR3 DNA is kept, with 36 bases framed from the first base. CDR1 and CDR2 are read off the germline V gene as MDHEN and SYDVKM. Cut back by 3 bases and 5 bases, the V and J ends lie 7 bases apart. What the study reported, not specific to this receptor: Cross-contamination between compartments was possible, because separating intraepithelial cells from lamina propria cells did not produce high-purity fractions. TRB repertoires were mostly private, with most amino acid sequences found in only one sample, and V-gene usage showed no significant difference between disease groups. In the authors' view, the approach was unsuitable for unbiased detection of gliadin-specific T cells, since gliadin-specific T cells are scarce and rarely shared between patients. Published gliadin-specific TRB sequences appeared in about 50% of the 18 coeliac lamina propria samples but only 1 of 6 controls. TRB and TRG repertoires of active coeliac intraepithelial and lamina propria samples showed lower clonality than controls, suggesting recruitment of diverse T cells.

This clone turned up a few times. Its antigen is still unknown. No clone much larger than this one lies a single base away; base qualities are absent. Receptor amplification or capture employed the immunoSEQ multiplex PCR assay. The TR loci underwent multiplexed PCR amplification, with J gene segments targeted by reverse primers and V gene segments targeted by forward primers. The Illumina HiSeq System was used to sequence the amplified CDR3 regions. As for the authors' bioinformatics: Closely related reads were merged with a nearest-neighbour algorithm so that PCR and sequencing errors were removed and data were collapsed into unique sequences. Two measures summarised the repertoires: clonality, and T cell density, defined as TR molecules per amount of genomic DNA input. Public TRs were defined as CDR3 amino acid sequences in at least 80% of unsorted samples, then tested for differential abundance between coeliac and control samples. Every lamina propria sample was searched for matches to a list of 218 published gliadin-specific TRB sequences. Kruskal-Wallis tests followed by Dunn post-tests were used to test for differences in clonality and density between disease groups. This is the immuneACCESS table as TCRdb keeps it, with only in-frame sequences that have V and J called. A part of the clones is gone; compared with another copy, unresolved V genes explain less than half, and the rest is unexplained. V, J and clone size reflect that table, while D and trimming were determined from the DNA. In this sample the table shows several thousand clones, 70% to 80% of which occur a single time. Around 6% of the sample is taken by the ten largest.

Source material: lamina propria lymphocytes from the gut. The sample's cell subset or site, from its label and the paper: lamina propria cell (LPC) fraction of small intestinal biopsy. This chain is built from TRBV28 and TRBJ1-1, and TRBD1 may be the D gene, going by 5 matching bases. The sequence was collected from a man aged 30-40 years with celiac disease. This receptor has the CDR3 CASSFRETEAFF. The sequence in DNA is TGTGCCAGCAGTTTCAGGGAAACTGAAGCTTTCTTT.